This is a list of T cell receptor beta chains from one sample in a study of identical twins. From the 5' RACE reads, TCRdb called clonotypes with MiXCR, one entry per CDR3 protein. The sample yields hundreds of thousands of distinct CDR3 sequences, around 6% seen once. Sequencing was done on a sample of naive T cells sorted from blood. The receptors were sampled from a man younger than 35 in good health. CDR3s include the opening cysteine and the closing phenylalanine or tryptophan. Fields, in order: CDR3 protein, CDR3 DNA, J gene, V gene, clone size, CDR3 length, D gene. The D gene is left open where the match is weak. Clone size is given for some rows only: seen once, a few or many times, or a class if the clone is expanded.

CASSLISPPLAGVYNEQFF TGTGCCAGCAGCTTAATATCCCCCCCACTAGCGGGAGTATACAATGAGCAGTTCTTC TRBJ2-1 TRBV11-1 many 19 TRBD2
CAIVDPTLTPYNEQFF TGTGCCATAGTAGACCCGACGCTAACCCCCTACAATGAGCAGTTCTTC TRBJ2-1 TRBV10-3 many 16 .
CASSPATGWGETQYF TGTGCCAGCAGTCCAGCGACAGGTTGGGGAGAGACCCAGTACTTC TRBJ2-5 TRBV27 many 15 .
CASSLENSGARGETQYF TGTGCCAGCAGCTTAGAGAATTCGGGGGCTCGGGGGGAGACCCAGTACTTC TRBJ2-5 TRBV11-2 . 17 .
CASSLSRKTEAFF TGTGCCAGCAGCTTAAGCAGAAAGACTGAAGCTTTCTTT TRBJ1-1 TRBV7-2 . 13 .
CASSLRTAIRDNSPLHF TGTGCCAGCAGCTTGCGGACTGCTATAAGAGATAATTCACCCCTCCACTTT TRBJ1-6 TRBV7-2 few 17 .
CASTLYRGRASNEQFF TGTGCCAGCACCTTATACCGGGGCCGGGCGTCCAATGAGCAGTTCTTC TRBJ2-1 TRBV28 many 16 .
CASSYGWRVNEQYF TGTGCCAGCAGTTACGGGTGGAGAGTCAACGAGCAGTACTTC TRBJ2-7 TRBV6-5 many 14 .
CASQAGGLETQYF TGTGCCAGCCAGGCCGGGGGGCTGGAGACCCAGTACTTC TRBJ2-5 TRBV6-1 few 13 .
CASNSGTSGYNEQFF TGTGCCAGCAACAGCGGGACTAGCGGTTATAATGAGCAGTTCTTC TRBJ2-1 TRBV7-9 many 15 TRBD2
CASSLVRWGGLAGFNEQFF TGTGCCAGCAGTTTAGTTAGGTGGGGGGGACTAGCGGGTTTTAATGAGCAGTTCTTC TRBJ2-1 TRBV12-3/TRBV12-4 few 19 TRBD2
CASSLLPSGAADTQYF TGCGCCAGCAGCTTGTTGCCTAGCGGGGCAGCAGATACGCAGTATTTT TRBJ2-3 TRBV5-1 few 16 TRBD2
CASRTGLAGARSYNEQFF TGTGCCAGCAGAACGGGACTAGCGGGAGCACGCTCCTACAATGAGCAGTTCTTC TRBJ2-1 TRBV6-2/TRBV6-3 many 18 TRBD2
CASSWTTTDTQYF TGTGCCAGCAGTTGGACTACGACAGATACGCAGTATTTT TRBJ2-3 TRBV27 once 13 .
CASSLEGLAGSTLVEQFF TGTGCCAGCAGCTTGGAGGGACTAGCGGGATCCACTCTCGTTGAGCAGTTCTTC TRBJ2-1 TRBV5-6 many 18 TRBD2
CASSQDRGETQYF TGTGCCAGCAGCCAAGACAGGGGAGAGACCCAGTACTTC TRBJ2-5 TRBV13 few 13 TRBD1
CASSLDSAFGTEAFF TGCGCCAGCAGCTTGGACAGTGCCTTCGGCACTGAAGCTTTCTTT TRBJ1-1 TRBV5-1 many 15 .
CASSPGQENEKLFF TGTGCCAGCAGCCCCGGACAGGAAAATGAAAAACTGTTTTTT TRBJ1-4 TRBV7-2 few 14 TRBD1
CASNNAGLGGYF TGTGCCAGCAATAATGCCGGGCTCGGGGGGTATTTT TRBJ2-3 TRBV28 many 12 .
CASSLQGLAGGGGPDTQYF TGTGCCAGCAGCTTGCAGGGACTAGCGGGTGGAGGGGGCCCAGATACGCAGTATTTT TRBJ2-3 TRBV7-3 many 19 TRBD2
CASSPTAASNTEAFF TGTGCCAGCAGCCCCACGGCAGCGTCGAACACTGAAGCTTTCTTT TRBJ1-1 TRBV7-2 . 15 .
CASSVGPREIYEQYF TGCGCCAGCAGCGTAGGCCCCCGGGAAATCTACGAGCAGTACTTC TRBJ2-7 TRBV5-1 . 15 .
CASSEFFLTGNYGYTF TGTGCCAGCAGTGAATTCTTCTTGACAGGGAACTATGGCTACACCTTC TRBJ1-2 TRBV25-1 many 16 TRBD1
CATSRVASAEKLFF TGTGCCACCAGCAGAGTCGCAAGCGCAGAAAAACTGTTTTTT TRBJ1-4 TRBV15 many 14 .
CSASAQRIYNEQFF TGCAGTGCTAGTGCCCAGCGGATCTACAATGAGCAGTTCTTC TRBJ2-1 TRBV20-1 many 14 .
CSVSQGDNEKLFF TGCAGCGTGTCACAGGGTGATAATGAAAAACTGTTTTTT TRBJ1-4 TRBV29-1 many 13 .
CASSEARKDEQFF TGTGCCAGCAGTGAAGCCCGGAAGGATGAGCAGTTCTTC TRBJ2-1 TRBV6-1 . 13 .
CASSYSTGPNTGELFF TGTGCCAGCAGTTATTCGACAGGGCCGAACACCGGGGAGCTGTTTTTT TRBJ2-2 TRBV6-5 many 16 TRBD1
CSARGTVTNYGYTF TGCAGTGCTAGAGGGACGGTTACTAACTATGGCTACACCTTC TRBJ1-2 TRBV20-1 many 14 .
CASRPRAGGPGEQFF TGTGCCAGCAGACCAAGAGCGGGAGGGCCAGGTGAGCAGTTCTTC TRBJ2-1 TRBV6-1 . 15 TRBD2
CASSPSDLTTQYF TGTGCCAGCAGCCCGAGCGATCTGACTACGCAGTATTTT TRBJ2-3 TRBV7-3 many 13 .
CAGRTGGPYNEQFF TGTGCCGGGAGGACAGGGGGCCCTTACAATGAGCAGTTCTTC TRBJ2-1 TRBV7-2 many 14 TRBD1
CASSLIRGMGETQYF TGCGCCAGCAGCTTAATTCGGGGGATGGGCGAGACCCAGTACTTC TRBJ2-5 TRBV5-1 many 15 .
CATSGGPATGELFF TGTGCCACCTCCGGGGGACCTGCTACCGGGGAGCTGTTTTTT TRBJ2-2 TRBV7-9 few 14 .
CASSYSRKFGETQYF TGTGCCAGCAGTTACTCGAGAAAATTTGGCGAGACCCAGTACTTC TRBJ2-5 TRBV6-5 many 15 .
CASSEYSGVEAFF TGTGCCAGCAGTGAATATAGCGGAGTTGAAGCTTTCTTT TRBJ1-1 TRBV25-1 few 13 .
CASSLVGAGGTEAFF TGTGCCAGCAGCTTAGTAGGGGCTGGCGGCACTGAAGCTTTCTTT TRBJ1-1 TRBV7-9 few 15 .
CASAIVGLANEQFF TGTGCCAGCGCGATCGTGGGACTAGCCAATGAGCAGTTCTTC TRBJ2-1 TRBV27 many 14 TRBD2
CSARPASEKDTQYF TGCAGTGCTCGCCCGGCTAGCGAGAAAGATACGCAGTATTTT TRBJ2-3 TRBV20-1 . 14 .
CASSLLFTGELFF TGTGCCAGCAGCTTGTTGTTCACCGGGGAGCTGTTTTTT TRBJ2-2 TRBV7-3 . 13 .
CASSSNDQPQHF TGTGCCAGCAGCAGTAATGATCAGCCCCAGCATTTT TRBJ1-5 TRBV7-2 many 12 .
CASSFQGVTTGELFF TGTGCCAGCAGTTTTCAGGGGGTCACCACCGGGGAGCTGTTTTTT TRBJ2-2 TRBV28 . 15 TRBD1
CASRGGMDTQYF TGCGCCAGCAGGGGGGGGATGGATACGCAGTATTTT TRBJ2-3 TRBV5-1 many 12 TRBD2
CASSFFSGRASTDTQYF TGCGCCAGCAGCTTTTTCAGCGGGAGGGCCAGCACAGATACGCAGTATTTT TRBJ2-3 TRBV5-1 few 17 TRBD2
CASSTDRGYNTGELFF TGCGCCAGCAGCACAGACAGGGGATACAACACCGGGGAGCTGTTTTTT TRBJ2-2 TRBV5-1 few 16 TRBD1
CASSFRLAFSSYNEQFF TGTGCCAGCAGCTTCCGCCTAGCTTTTTCCTCCTACAATGAGCAGTTCTTC TRBJ2-1 TRBV11-2 many 17 .